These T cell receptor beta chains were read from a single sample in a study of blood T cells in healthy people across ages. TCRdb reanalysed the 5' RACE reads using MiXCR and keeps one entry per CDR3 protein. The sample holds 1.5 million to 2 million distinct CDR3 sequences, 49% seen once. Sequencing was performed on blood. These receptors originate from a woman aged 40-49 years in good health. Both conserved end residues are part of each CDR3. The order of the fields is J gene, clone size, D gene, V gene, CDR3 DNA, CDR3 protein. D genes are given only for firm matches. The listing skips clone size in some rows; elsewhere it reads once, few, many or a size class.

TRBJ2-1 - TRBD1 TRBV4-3 TGCGCCAGCAGCCAATTAACAGGGGGGAAGGAGCAGTTCTTC CASSQLTGGKEQFF
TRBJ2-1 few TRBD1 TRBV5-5 TGTGCGAGCTGGAGACAGGGAACCCCAGGGTCCTACAATGAGCAGTTCTTC CASWRQGTPGSYNEQFF
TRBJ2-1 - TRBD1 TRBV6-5 TGTGCCAGCAGTTGGCGGACAGGGGGCTCTAGCTCCTACAATGAGCAGTTCTTC CASSWRTGGSSSYNEQFF
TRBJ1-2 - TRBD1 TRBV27 TGTGCCAGCAGTCCCGGACAGGGTGGAGGCGGGAATGGCTACACCTTC CASSPGQGGGGNGYTF
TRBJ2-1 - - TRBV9 TGTGCCAGCAGCGGAATACACAGCTCCTACAATGAGCAGTTCTTC CASSGIHSSYNEQFF
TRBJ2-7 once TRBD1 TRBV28 TGTGCCAGCAGGCCCACCGGGACAGGGGATCTCCACGAACAGTACTTC CASRPTGTGDLHEQYF
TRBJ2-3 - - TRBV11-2 TGTGCCAGCAGCGCCGTTACGCAGTATTTT CASSAVTQYF
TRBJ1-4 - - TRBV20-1 TGCAGTGCTAGAGATTCCAGGGTGGATGAAAAACTGTTTTTT CSARDSRVDEKLFF
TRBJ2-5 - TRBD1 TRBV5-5 TGTGCCAGCCGGCCACAGGGGGTCATTCAAGAGACCCAGTACTTC CASRPQGVIQETQYF
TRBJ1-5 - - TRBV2 TGTGCCAGCAGGCGGGACAACAATCAGCCCCAGCATTTT CASRRDNNQPQHF
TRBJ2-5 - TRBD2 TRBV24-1 TGTGCCATCAGTGATTTGTCGCTTTCCCAGGGAGGGGAGACCCAGTACTTC CAISDLSLSQGGETQYF
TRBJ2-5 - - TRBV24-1 TGTGCCACCAGTGAAACCAGGGCGTCCAGGCGGGAGACCCAGTACTTC CATSETRASRRETQYF
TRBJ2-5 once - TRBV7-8 TGTGCCAGCAGTCCTAAGGGGTTCTTGCCGTACCAAGAGACCCAGTACTTC CASSPKGFLPYQETQYF
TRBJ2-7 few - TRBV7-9 TGTGCCAGCAGCTTAGTAACGAGGGACGAGCAGTACTTC CASSLVTRDEQYF
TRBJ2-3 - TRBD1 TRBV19 TGTGCCAGTAGTACCGGGACAGGGTATGGCGATACGCAGTATTTT CASSTGTGYGDTQYF
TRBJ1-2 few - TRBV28 TGTGCCAGCAGCTCACAGGGTCTGCGTGGCTACACCTTC CASSSQGLRGYTF